This T cell receptor beta chain was obtained from a study of cytomegalovirus exposure and HLA in healthy donors. With 60 Vbeta and 13 Jbeta primers, the PCR was carried out. Only in-frame clones appear in the TCRdb table, and some are missing; sequencing was by immunoSEQ multiplex PCR. This sample's table has approximately 110,000 clones. This CDR3 has 11 residues. With 8 bases removed from V and 5 bases from J, the gap between germline ends came to 9 bases. CDR1 and CDR2 (germline): SNHLY, FYNNEI. Sequenced sample: PBMCs. The gene calls are TRBV2 and TRBJ2-5, with D uncertain. The origin of this receptor is a middle-aged man in good health and CMV-seronegative. CDR3 amino acids: CASRHPETQYF. The CDR3 region has the DNA TGTGCCAGCCGACACCCCGAGACCCAGTACTTC.